The rows below give T cell receptor beta chains drawn from one sample of a study of blood T cell repertoires in COVID-19. Profiled with immunoSEQ multiplex PCR; TCRdb holds only in-frame clones, not every one. The sample holds 350,000 or so clones, about nine tenths seen once. Sequencing was carried out using peripheral blood. The receptors were sampled from a woman aged 25 to 39 with COVID-19, enrolled during active disease. CDR3s include the opening cysteine and the closing phenylalanine or tryptophan. Fields, in order: J gene, D gene, V gene, clone size, CDR3 DNA, CDR3 protein. The D gene is left open where the match is weak. Only some rows state a clone size, as once, few, many or a class for expanded clones.

TRBJ2-7 NA TRBV13 NA TGTGCCAGCAGCTTAGTGGAAGCGGAGTACGAGCAGTACTTC CASSLVEAEYEQYF
TRBJ2-1 TRBD2 TRBV24-1 once TGTGCCACCGCGGGGGAGCGCCCCTACAATGAGCAGTTCTTC CATAGERPYNEQFF
TRBJ1-2 NA TRBV7-2 NA TGTGCCAGCAGCTTAGATACGTTACAGATCTATGGCTACACCTTC CASSLDTLQIYGYTF
TRBJ2-3 NA TRBV30 NA TGTGCCTGGACCAGGGGAGATACGCAGTATTTT CAWTRGDTQYF
TRBJ1-5 NA TRBV4-1 NA TGCGCCAGCAGCCAAGTCATGGGCGATCAGCCCCAGCATTTT CASSQVMGDQPQHF
TRBJ2-1 NA TRBV9 NA TGTGCCAGCAGCGTATCCCGCTACAATGAGCAGTTCTTC CASSVSRYNEQFF
TRBJ1-4 NA TRBV7-8 NA TGTGCCAGCAGTCAAGTGTCAGGGGCCAATGAAAAACTGTTTTTT CASSQVSGANEKLFF
TRBJ2-5 NA TRBV7-6 NA TGTGCCAGCAGCGATAGGACTACCCAAGAGACCCAGTACTTC CASSDRTTQETQYF
TRBJ1-6 NA TRBV9 NA TGTGCCAGCAGCGTAGCATATAATTCACCCCTCCACTTT CASSVAYNSPLHF
TRBJ1-2 TRBD1 TRBV10-1 NA TGCGCCAGCAGCCGGGACACCGAGGGGGCTGGCTACACCTTC CASSRDTEGAGYTF
TRBJ1-2 NA TRBV7-9 NA TGTGCCAGCAGCTTAGCCGCTGCCGGACTGATAAACTATGGCTACACCTTC CASSLAAAGLINYGYTF
TRBJ1-1 TRBD1 TRBV9 NA TGTGCCAGCAGCACAGGGGTCGCGGGCTACACTGAAGCTTTCTTT CASSTGVAGYTEAFF
TRBJ1-4 TRBD1 TRBV5-4 NA TGTGCCAGCAGCCTGCGACAGGGGACAAATGAAAAACTGTTTTTT CASSLRQGTNEKLFF
TRBJ1-1 NA TRBV4-1 NA TGCGCCAGCAGGCTGGGGGGGGACACTGAAGCTTTCTTT CASRLGGDTEAFF
TRBJ1-6 NA TRBV30 NA TGTGCCTGGAGTCCAGGGGATGATGGTTCACCCCTCCACTTT CAWSPGDDGSPLHF
TRBJ2-1 TRBD1 TRBV5-5 many TGTGCCAGCAGCTTGGCCCACAGGGGTTCCTACAATGAGCAGTTCTTC CASSLAHRGSYNEQFF
TRBJ2-3 TRBD2 TRBV4-1 NA TGCGCCAGCAGCCTACCTGGGGGGGGTGCGCAGTATTTT CASSLPGGGAQYF
TRBJ1-4 NA TRBV18 NA TGTGCCAGCTCACCTAGGGGGGGCATCGAAAAACTGTTTTTT CASSPRGGIEKLFF
TRBJ1-2 TRBD1 TRBV7-2 NA TGTGCCAGCAGCTTAGGGACAGGGGAAGTTGGCCCCTATGGCTACACCTTC CASSLGTGEVGPYGYTF
TRBJ2-4 NA TRBV11-3 NA TGTGCCAGCAGCAACTCCCGGGGGATGTGGGTCGACATTCAGTACTTC CASSNSRGMWVDIQYF
TRBJ1-5 NA TRBV7-2 NA TGTGCCAGCAGCTCCGACAGAAATCAGCCCCAGCATTTT CASSSDRNQPQHF
TRBJ2-2 TRBD1 TRBV6-5 NA TGTGCCAGTAGACAGGGGGTCACCGGGGAGCTGTTTTTT CASRQGVTGELFF
TRBJ2-3 NA TRBV3-1/TRBV3-2 NA TGTGCCAGCGGCAGAGCGTCAGTATCGGGAGATACGCAGTATTTT CASGRASVSGDTQYF